Below, one T cell receptor beta chain is given with its context. The entry originates in a study of cytomegalovirus exposure and HLA in healthy donors. The PCR ran on 60 Vbeta and 13 Jbeta primers. The protocol was immunoSEQ multiplex PCR, while the TCRdb copy is restricted to in-frame clones and leaves out a portion. Counted here are under 200,000 clones, 82% occurring once; the ten biggest clones make up over 1.2%. There are 16 residues in the CDR3. From germline, CDR1 is SGHNT and CDR2 YENEEA. The specimen sequenced was PBMCs. V and J are TRBV11-3 and TRBJ2-5; a weak D match, TRBD1 (6 bases). The J call is in doubt because the DNA end fits TRBJ2-7 better. The receptor comes from a girl aged 5-17 years in good health and CMV-seropositive. CDR3 loop: CASSLDSGDTSYEQYF. The CDR3 nucleotides read TGTGCCAGCAGCTTAGATTCCGGGGACACTTCCTACGAGCAGTACTTC.